The clone carrying this T cell receptor beta chain is deemed medium-sized. What it recognizes is unknown. The data were taken from a study of spatial heterogeneity in lung cancer. Overall study results and limits: Ubiquitous expanded tumor TCRs were seen in blood more at resection than at follow-up.

Time point here: sample taken at primary tumor resection. Tumor, nontumor lung or frozen PBMC supplied whole RNA, sequenced without sorting. The donors comprised approximately 72 untreated early-stage non-small cell lung cancer patients. All TCR cDNA molecules were individually tagged with a unique molecular identifier. MiXCR was run by TCRdb on the 5' RACE reads, yielding one entry per CDR3 protein. In the table there are under 100,000 distinct CDR3 sequences, roughly 9.5% of which are singletons. The CDR3 runs 13 residues. Trimming removed 3 bases from V and 2 bases from J, with 11 bases in between. Germline CDR1 SQVTM, CDR2 ANQGSEA.

This TCR was sampled from a male donor with early-stage non-small cell lung cancer. This specimen consisted of PBMCs, obtained at surgery. This chain connects TRBV29-1 to TRBJ2-7; D remains ambiguous. The CDR3, as DNA: TGCAGCGTTGATAGGTTGGGAACCTACGAGCAGTACTTC. Its protein product is CSVDRLGTYEQYF.